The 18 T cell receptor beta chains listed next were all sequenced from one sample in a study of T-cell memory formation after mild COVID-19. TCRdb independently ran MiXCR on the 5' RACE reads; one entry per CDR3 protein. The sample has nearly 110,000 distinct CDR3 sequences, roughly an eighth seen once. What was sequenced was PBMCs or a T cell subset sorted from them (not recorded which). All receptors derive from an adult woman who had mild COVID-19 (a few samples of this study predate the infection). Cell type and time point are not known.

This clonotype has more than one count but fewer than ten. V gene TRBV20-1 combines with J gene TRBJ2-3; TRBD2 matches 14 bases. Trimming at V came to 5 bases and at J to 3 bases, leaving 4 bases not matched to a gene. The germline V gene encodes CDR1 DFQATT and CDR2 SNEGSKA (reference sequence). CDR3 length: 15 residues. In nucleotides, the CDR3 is TGCAGTGCTCCCCGGACTAGCGGGGGGACAGATACGCAGTATTTT. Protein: CSAPRTSGGTDTQYF.

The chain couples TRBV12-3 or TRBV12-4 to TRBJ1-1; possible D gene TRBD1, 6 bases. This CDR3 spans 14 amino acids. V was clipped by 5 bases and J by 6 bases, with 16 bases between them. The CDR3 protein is CASSRTAQGAEAFF. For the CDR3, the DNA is TGTGCCAGCAGTCGGACAGCTCAAGGGGCTGAAGCTTTCTTT.

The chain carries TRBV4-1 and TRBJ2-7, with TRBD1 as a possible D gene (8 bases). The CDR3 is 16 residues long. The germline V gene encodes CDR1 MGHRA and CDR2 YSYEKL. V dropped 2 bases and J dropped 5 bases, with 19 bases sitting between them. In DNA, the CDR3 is TGCGCCAGCAGCCAAACCGGACAGGGAGGGGATGACGAGCAGTACTTC. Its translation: CASSQTGQGGDDEQYF.

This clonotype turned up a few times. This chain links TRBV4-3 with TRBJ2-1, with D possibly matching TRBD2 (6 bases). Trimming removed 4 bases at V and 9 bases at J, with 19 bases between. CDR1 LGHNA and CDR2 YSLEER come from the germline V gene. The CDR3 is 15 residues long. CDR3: CASSRGTQKWGEQFF. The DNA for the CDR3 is TGCGCCAGCAGCCGGGGGACTCAGAAATGGGGTGAGCAGTTCTTC.

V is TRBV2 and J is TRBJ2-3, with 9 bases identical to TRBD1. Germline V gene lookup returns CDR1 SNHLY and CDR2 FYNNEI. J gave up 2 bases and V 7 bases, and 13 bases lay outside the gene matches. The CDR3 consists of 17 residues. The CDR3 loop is CASKESTGTGPTDTQYF. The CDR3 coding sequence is TGTGCCAGCAAGGAATCCACCGGGACAGGGCCCACAGATACGCAGTATTTT.

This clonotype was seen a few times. The CDR3: CSVWATNEKLFF. CDR3 in DNA: TGCAGCGTTTGGGCAACTAATGAAAAACTGTTTTTT. The rearrangement uses TRBV29-1 and TRBJ1-4; no definite D call. The CDR3 sequence is 12 residues long. Per germline, CDR1 SQVTM and CDR2 ANQGSEA. With 5 bases removed from V and 0 bases from J, the gap between germline ends came to 4 bases.

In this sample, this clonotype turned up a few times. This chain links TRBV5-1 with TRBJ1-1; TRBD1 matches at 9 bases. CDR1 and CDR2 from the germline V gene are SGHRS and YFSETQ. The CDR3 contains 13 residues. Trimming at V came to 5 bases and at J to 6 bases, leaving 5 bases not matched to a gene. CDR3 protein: CASSWGQGPEAFF. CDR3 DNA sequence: TGCGCCAGCAGTTGGGGACAGGGACCTGAAGCTTTCTTT.

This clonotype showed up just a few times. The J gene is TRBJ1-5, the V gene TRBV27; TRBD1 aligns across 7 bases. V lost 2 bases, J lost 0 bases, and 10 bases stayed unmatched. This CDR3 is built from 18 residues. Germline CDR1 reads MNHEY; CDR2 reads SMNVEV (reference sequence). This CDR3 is CASSLNRQGRDSNQPQHF. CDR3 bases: TGTGCCAGCAGTTTAAATCGACAGGGTCGGGATAGCAATCAGCCCCAGCATTTT.

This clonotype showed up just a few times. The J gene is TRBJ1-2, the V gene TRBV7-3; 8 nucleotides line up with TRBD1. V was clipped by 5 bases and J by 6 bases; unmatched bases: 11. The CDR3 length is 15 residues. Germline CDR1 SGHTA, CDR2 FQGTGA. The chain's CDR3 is CASSLQGAYPDGYTF. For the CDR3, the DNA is TGTGCCAGCAGCCTCCAGGGGGCCTACCCTGATGGCTACACCTTC. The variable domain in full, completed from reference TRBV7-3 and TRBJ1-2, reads GAGVSQTPSNKVTEKGKYVELRCDPISGHTALYWYRQSLGQGPEFLIYFQGTGAADDSGLPNDRFFAVRPEGSVSTLKIQRTERGDSAVYLCASSLQGAYPDGYTFGSGTRLTVV.

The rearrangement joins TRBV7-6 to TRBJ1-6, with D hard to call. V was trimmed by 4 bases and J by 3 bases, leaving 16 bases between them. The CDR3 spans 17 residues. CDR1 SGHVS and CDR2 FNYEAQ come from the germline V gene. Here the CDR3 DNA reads TGTGCCAGCAGCTCCACTACCCCGATTAACTATAATTCACCCCTCCACTTT. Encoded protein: CASSSTTPINYNSPLHF.

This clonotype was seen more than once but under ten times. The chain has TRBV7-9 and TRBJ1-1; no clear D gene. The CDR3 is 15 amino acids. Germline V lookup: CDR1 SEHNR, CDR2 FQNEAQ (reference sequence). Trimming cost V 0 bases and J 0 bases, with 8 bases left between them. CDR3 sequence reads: CASSLAPGVNTEAFF. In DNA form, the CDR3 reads TGTGCCAGCAGCTTAGCCCCGGGTGTGAACACTGAAGCTTTCTTT. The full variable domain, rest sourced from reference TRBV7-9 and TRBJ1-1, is DTGVSQNPRHKITKRGQNVTFRCDPISEHNRLYWYRQTLGQGPEFLTYFQNEAQLEKSRLLSDRFSAERPKGSFSTLEIQRTEQGDSAMYLCASSLAPGVNTEAFFGQGTRLTVV.

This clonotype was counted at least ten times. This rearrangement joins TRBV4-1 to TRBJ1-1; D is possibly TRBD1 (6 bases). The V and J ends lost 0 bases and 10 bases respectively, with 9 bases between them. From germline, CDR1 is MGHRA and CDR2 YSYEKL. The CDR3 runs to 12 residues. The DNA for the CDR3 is TGCGCCAGCAGCCAAGATACAGGGAGAGCTTTCTTT. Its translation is CASSQDTGRAFF.

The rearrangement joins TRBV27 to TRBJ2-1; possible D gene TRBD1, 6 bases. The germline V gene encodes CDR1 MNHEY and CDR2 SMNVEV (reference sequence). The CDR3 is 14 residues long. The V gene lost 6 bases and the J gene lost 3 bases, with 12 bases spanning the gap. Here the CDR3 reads CASRISTGYNEQFF. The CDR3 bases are TGTGCCAGCAGGATATCGACAGGCTACAATGAGCAGTTCTTC.

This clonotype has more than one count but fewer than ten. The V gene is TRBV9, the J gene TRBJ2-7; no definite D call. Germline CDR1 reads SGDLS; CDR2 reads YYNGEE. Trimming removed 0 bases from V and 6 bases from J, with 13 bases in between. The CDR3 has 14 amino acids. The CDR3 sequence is CASSVGDTLREQYF. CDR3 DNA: TGTGCCAGCAGCGTAGGAGACACCCTTCGCGAGCAGTACTTC.

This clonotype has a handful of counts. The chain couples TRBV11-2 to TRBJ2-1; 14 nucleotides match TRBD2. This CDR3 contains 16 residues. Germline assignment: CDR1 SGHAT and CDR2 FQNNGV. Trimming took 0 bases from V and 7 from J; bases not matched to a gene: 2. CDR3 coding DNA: TGTGCCAGCAGCTTAGACGGACTAGCGGGAGGAAATGAGCAGTTCTTC. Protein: CASSLDGLAGGNEQFF. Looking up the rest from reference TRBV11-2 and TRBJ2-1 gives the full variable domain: EAGVAQSPRYKIIEKRQSVAFWCNPISGHATLYWYQQILGQGPKLLIQFQNNGVVDDSQLPKDRFSAERLKGVDSTLKIQPAKLEDSAVYLCASSLDGLAGGNEQFFGPGTRLTVL.

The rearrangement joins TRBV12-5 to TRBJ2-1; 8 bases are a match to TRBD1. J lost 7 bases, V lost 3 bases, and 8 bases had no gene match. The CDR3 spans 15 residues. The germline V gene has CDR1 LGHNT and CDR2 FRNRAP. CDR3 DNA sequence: TGTGCTAGTGGTTTTGACGGACAGGGTTTTAATGAGCAGTTCTTC. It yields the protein CASGFDGQGFNEQFF.

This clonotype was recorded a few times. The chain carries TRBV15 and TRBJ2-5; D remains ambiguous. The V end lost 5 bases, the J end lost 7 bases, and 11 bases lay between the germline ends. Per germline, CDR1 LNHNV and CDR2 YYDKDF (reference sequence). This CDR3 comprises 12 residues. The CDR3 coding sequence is TGTGCCACCAGCGCTAAATGGGGGACCCAGTACTTC. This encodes CATSAKWGTQYF.

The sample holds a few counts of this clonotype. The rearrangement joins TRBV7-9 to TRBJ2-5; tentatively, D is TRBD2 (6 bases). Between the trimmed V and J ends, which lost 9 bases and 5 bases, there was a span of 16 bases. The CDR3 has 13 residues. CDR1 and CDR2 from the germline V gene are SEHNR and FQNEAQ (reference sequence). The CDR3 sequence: CASCPGLRETQYF. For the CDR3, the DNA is TGTGCCAGTTGTCCGGGACTTCGGGAGACCCAGTACTTC. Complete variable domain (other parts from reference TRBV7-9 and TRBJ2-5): DTGVSQNPRHKITKRGQNVTFRCDPISEHNRLYWYRQTLGQGPEFLTYFQNEAQLEKSRLLSDRFSAERPKGSFSTLEIQRTEQGDSAMYLCASCPGLRETQYFGPGTRLLVL.